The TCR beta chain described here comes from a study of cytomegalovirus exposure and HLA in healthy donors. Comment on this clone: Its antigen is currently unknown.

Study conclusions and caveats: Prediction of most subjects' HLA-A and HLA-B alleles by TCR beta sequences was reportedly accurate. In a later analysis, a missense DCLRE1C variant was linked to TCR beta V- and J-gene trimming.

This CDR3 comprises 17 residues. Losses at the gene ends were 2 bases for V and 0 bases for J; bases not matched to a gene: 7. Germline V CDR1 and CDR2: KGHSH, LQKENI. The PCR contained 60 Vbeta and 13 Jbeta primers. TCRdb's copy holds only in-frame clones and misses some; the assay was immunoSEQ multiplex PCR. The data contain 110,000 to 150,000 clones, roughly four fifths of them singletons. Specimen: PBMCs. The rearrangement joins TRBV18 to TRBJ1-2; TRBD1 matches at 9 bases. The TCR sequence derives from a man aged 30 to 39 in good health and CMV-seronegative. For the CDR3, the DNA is TGTGCCAGCTCACCAGGGACAGGGCCTACTTCTAACTATGGCTACACCTTC. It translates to CASSPGTGPTSNYGYTF.